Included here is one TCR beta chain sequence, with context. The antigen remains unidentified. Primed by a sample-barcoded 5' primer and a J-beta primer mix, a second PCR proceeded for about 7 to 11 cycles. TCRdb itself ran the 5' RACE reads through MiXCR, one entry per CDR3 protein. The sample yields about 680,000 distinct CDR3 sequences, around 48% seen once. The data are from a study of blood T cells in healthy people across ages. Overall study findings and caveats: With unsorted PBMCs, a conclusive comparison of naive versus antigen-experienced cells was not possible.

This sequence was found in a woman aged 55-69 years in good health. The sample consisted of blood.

As DNA, the CDR3 is TGCAGCGTTGAAGATCCCCGGACGGCCGGCAGGAGAGAGACCCAGTACTTC. Its translation is CSVEDPRTAGRRETQYF. The V gene is TRBV29-1, the J gene TRBJ2-5, with unresolved D. The CDR3 runs to 17 residues. The germline V gene encodes CDR1 SQVTM and CDR2 ANQGSEA. V lost 0 bases to trimming and J lost 4 bases, with 21 bases between them.